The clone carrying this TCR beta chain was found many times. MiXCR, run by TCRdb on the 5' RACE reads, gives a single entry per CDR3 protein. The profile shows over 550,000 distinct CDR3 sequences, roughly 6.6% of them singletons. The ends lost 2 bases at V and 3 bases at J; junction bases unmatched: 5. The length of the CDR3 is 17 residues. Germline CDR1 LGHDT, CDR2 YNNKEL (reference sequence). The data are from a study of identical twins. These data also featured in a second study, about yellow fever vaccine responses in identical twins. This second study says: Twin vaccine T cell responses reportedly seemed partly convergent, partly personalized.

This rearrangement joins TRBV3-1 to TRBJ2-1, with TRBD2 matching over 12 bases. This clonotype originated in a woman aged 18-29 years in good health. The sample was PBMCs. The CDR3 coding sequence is TGTGCCAGCAGCCAACCACTAGCGGGGGGCATCTACAATGAGCAGTTCTTC. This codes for CASSQPLAGGIYNEQFF.